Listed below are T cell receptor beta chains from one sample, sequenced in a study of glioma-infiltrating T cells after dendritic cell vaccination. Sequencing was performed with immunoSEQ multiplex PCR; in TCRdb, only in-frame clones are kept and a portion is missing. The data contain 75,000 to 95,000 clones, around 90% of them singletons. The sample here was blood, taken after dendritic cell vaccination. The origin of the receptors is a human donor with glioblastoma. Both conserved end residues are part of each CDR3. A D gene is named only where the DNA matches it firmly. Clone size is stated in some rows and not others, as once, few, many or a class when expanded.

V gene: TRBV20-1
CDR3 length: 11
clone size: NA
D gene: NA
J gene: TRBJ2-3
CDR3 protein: CSAYEGDTQYF
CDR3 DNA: TGCAGTGCTTACGAGGGAGATACGCAGTATTTT

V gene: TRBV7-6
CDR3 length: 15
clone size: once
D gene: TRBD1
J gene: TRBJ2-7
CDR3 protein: CASSLGGQGTYEQYF
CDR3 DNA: TGTGCCAGCAGCTTGGGGGGACAGGGAACCTACGAGCAGTACTTC

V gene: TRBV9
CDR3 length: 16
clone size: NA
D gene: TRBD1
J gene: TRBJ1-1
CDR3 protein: CASSAGGQVRGAEAFF
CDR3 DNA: TGTGCCAGCAGCGCCGGAGGACAGGTAAGGGGTGCTGAAGCTTTCTTT

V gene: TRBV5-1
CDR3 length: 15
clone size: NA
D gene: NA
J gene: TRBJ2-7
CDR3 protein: CASSLQGVKANEQYF
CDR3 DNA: TGCGCCAGCAGCTTGCAGGGTGTGAAGGCTAACGAGCAGTACTTC

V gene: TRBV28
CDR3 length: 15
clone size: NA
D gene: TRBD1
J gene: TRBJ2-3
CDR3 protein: CASSNLGQSTDTQYF
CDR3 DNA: TGTGCCAGCAGTAACCTGGGACAGAGCACAGATACGCAGTATTTT

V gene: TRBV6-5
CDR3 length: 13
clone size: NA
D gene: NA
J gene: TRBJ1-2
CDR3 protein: CASPIAQGSGYTF
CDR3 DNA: TGTGCCAGCCCCATCGCCCAGGGCTCTGGCTACACCTTC

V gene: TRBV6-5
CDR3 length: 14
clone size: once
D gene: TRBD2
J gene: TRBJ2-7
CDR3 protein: CASSYRRGEYEQYF
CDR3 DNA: TGTGCCAGCAGTTACCGGCGGGGGGAATACGAGCAGTACTTC

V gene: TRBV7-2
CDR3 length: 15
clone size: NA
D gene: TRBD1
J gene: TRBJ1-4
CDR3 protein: CASSLSAGQGEKLFF
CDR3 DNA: TGTGCCAGCAGCTTATCCGCCGGACAGGGAGAAAAACTGTTTTTT

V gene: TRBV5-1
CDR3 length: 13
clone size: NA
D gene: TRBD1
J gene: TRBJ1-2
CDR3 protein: CASSYGTGEIDTF
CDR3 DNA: TGCGCCAGCAGCTACGGGACAGGGGAAATCGACACCTTC

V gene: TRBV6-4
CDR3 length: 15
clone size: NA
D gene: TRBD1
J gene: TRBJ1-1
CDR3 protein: CASSDRDREDTEAFF
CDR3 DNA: TGTGCCAGCAGTGACCGGGACAGGGAGGACACTGAAGCTTTCTTT

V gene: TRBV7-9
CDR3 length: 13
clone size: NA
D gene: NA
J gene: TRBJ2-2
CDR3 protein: CASSLSGAGELFF
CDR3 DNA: TGTGCCAGCAGCTTGTCAGGGGCCGGGGAGCTGTTTTTT

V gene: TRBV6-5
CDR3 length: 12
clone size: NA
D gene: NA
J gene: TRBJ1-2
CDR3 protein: CASSENDGTFTF
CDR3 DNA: TGTGCCAGCAGTGAAAACGATGGGACTTTCACCTTC

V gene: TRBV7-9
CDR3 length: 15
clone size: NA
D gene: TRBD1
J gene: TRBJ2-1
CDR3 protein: CASSPGQGIYNEQFF
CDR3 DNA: TGTGCCAGCAGCCCGGGACAGGGAATTTACAATGAGCAGTTCTTC

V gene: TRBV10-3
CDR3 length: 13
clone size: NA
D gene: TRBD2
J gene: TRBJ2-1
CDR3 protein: CAISFTTSGEQFF
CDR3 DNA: TGTGCCATCAGTTTCACGACTAGCGGGGAGCAGTTCTTC

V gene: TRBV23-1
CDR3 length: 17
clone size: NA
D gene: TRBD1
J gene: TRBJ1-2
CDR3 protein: CASSHPGTALWSYGYTF
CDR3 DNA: TGCGCCAGCAGTCATCCCGGGACAGCTCTCTGGAGCTATGGCTACACCTTC

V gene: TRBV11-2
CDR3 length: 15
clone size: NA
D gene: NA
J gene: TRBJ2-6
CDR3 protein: CASSASFSGANVLTF
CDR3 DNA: TGTGCCAGCAGCGCCAGTTTCTCTGGGGCCAACGTCCTGACTTTC

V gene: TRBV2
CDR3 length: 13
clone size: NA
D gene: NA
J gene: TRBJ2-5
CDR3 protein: CASTSTREETQYF
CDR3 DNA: TGTGCCAGCACCTCCACCCGGGAGGAGACCCAGTACTTC

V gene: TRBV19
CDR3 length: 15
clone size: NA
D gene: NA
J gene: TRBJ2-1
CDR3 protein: CASSIQASSYNEQFF
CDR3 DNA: TGTGCCAGTAGTATACAGGCGAGCTCCTACAATGAGCAGTTCTTC

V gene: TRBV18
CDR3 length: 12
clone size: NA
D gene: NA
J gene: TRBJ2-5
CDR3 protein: CASSPSAETQYF
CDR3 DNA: TGTGCCAGCTCACCTTCCGCGGAGACCCAGTACTTC

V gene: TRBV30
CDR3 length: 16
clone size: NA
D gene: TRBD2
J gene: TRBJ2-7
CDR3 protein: CAWSGAGGPFGSEQYF
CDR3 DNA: TGTGCCTGGAGTGGAGCGGGAGGGCCATTTGGGAGCGAGCAGTACTTC

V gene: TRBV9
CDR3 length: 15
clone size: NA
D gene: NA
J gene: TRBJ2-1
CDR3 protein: CASSVTAGPYNEQFF
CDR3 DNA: TGTGCCAGCAGCGTAACGGCGGGACCCTACAATGAGCAGTTCTTC

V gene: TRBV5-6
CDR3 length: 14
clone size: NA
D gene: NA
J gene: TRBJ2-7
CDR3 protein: CASCSGRGLGEQYF
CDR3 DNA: TGTGCCAGCTGCTCGGGTAGGGGACTCGGCGAGCAGTACTTC

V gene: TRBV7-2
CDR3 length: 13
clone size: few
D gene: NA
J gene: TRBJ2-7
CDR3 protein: CASNARAAYEQYF
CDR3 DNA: TGTGCCAGCAACGCGAGGGCGGCCTACGAGCAGTACTTC

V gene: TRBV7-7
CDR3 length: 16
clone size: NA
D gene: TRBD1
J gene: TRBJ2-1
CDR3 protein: CASSPGTGSSYNEQFF
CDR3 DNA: TGTGCCAGCAGCCCCGGGACAGGTAGCTCCTACAATGAGCAGTTCTTC

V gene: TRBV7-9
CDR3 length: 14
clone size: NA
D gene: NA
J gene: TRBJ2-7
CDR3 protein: CASSSPRDIYEQYF
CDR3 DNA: TGTGCCAGCAGCTCACCCCGGGACATTTACGAGCAGTACTTC

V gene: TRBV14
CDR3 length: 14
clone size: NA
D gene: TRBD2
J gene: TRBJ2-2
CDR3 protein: CASSQGAGGAELFF
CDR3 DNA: TGTGCCAGCAGCCAGGGAGCGGGAGGGGCGGAGCTGTTTTTT

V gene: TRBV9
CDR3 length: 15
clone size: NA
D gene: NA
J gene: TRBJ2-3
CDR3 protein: CASSVGAGPTDTQYF
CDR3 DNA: TGTGCCAGCAGCGTAGGGGCAGGGCCCACAGATACGCAGTATTTT

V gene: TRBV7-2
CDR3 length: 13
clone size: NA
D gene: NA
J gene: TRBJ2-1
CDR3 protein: CASNDRGYNEQFF
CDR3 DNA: TGTGCCAGCAACGATCGGGGGTACAATGAGCAGTTCTTC

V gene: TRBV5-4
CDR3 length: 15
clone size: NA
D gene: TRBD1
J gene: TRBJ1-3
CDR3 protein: CASRPGQAHGNTIYF
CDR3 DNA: TGTGCCAGCAGACCAGGACAGGCCCATGGAAACACCATATATTTT

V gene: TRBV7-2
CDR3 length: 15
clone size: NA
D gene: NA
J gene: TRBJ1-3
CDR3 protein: CASSLDGLRVATIYF
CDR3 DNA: TGTGCCAGCAGCTTAGACGGACTGCGCGTGGCGACCATATATTTT

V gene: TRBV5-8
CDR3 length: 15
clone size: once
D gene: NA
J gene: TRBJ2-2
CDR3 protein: CASSLGGRNTGELFF
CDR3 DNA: TGTGCCAGCAGCTTGGGGGGGCGGAACACCGGGGAGCTGTTTTTT

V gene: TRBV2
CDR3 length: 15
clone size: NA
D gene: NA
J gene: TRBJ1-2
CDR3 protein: CASSEMGSRSYGYTF
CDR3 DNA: TGTGCCAGCAGTGAAATGGGCAGTCGAAGCTATGGCTACACCTTC

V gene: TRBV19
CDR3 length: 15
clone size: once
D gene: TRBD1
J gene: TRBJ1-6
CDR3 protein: CASIDRGLHNSPLHF
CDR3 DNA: TGTGCCAGTATAGACAGGGGGTTGCATAATTCACCCCTCCACTTT

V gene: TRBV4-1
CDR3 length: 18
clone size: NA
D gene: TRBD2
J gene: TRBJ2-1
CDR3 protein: CASSQDWASGGIRREQFF
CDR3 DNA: TGCGCCAGCAGCCAAGATTGGGCCAGCGGGGGGATTCGTAGGGAGCAGTTCTTC

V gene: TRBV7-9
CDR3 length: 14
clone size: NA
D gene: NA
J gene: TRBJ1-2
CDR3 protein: CASRLQVQDYGYTF
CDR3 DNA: TGTGCCAGCAGGCTGCAGGTTCAGGACTATGGCTACACCTTC

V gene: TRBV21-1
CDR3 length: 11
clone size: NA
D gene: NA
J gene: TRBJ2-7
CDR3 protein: CASSTTYEQYF
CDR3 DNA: TGTGCCAGCAGCACAACCTACGAGCAGTACTTC

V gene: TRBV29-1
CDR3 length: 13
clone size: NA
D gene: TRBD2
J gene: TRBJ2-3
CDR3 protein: CSASGGAGDTQYF
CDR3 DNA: TGCAGCGCCAGCGGGGGGGCGGGAGATACGCAGTATTTT

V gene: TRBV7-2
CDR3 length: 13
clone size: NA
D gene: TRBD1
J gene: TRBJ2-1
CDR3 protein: CASSSWTGNEQFF
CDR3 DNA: TGTGCCAGCAGCTCCTGGACAGGGAATGAGCAGTTCTTC

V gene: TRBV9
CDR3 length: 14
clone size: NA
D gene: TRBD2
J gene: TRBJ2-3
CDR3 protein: CASSASGGYDTQYF
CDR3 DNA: TGTGCCAGCAGCGCTAGCGGGGGATACGATACGCAGTATTTT

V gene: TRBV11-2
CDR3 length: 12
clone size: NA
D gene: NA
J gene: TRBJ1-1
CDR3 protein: CASSLVLRGAFF
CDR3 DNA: TGTGCCAGCAGCTTAGTACTTAGGGGAGCTTTCTTT

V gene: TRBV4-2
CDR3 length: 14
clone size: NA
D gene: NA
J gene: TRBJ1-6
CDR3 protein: CASSQDRQGTPLHF
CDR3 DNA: TGTGCCAGCAGCCAAGACCGGCAGGGTACACCCCTCCACTTT

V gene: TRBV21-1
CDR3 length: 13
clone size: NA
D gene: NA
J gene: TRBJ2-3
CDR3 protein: CASSTGDTDTQYF
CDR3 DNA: TGTGCCAGCAGTACAGGGGATACAGATACGCAGTATTTT

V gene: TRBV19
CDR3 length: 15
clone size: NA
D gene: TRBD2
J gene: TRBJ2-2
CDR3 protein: CASSMGTSGTGELFF
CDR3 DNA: TGTGCCAGTAGTATGGGTACTAGCGGCACCGGGGAGCTGTTTTTT

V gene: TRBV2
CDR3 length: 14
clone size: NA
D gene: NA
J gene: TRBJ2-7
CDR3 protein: CASSYSGRRREQYF
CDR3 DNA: TGTGCCAGCAGTTACTCGGGTCGCCGGAGGGAGCAGTACTTC

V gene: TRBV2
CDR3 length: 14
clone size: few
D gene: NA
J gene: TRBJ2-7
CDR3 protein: CASRVTSNSDEQYF
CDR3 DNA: TGTGCCAGCAGGGTCACTAGCAATTCAGACGAGCAGTACTTC

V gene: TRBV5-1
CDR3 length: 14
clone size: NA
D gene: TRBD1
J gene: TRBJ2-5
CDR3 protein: CASGIGTVQETQYF
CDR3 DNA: TGCGCCAGCGGGATCGGGACAGTACAAGAGACCCAGTACTTC

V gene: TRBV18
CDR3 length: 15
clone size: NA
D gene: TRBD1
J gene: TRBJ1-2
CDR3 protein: CASRPPDRINYGYTF
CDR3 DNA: TGTGCCAGCCGACCCCCGGACAGGATTAACTATGGCTACACCTTC

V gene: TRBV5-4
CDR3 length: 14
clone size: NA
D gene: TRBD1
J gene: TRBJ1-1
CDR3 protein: CASSLDRGQEGAFF
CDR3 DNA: TGTGCCAGCAGCTTGGACAGGGGGCAGGAGGGAGCTTTCTTT

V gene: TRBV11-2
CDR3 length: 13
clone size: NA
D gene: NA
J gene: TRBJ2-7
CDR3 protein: CASSLVRRGEQYF
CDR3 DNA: TGTGCCAGCAGCTTAGTTCGACGGGGAGAGCAGTACTTC

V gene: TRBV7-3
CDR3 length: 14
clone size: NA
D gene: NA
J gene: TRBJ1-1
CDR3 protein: CASSLGHSNTEAFF
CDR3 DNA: TGTGCCAGCAGCCTGGGACATTCGAACACTGAAGCTTTCTTT

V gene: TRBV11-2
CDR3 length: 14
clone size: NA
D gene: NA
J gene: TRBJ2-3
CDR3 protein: CASSLVGSTDTQYF
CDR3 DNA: TGTGCCAGCAGCTTAGTCGGGAGCACAGATACGCAGTATTTT

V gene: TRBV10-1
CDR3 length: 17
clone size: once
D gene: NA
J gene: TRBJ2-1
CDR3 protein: CASSESTGAGMFNEQFF
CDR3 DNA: TGCGCCAGCAGTGAGTCTACGGGAGCGGGTATGTTCAATGAGCAGTTCTTC

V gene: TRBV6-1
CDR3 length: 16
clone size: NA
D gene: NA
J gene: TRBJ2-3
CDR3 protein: CASSESSLRGTDTQYF
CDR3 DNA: TGTGCCAGCAGTGAGAGCTCACTCAGGGGTACAGATACGCAGTATTTT

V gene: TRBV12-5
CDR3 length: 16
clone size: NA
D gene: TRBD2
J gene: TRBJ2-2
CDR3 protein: CASGLQAGGSAGELFF
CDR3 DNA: TGTGCTAGTGGTTTGCAGGCGGGGGGGTCAGCCGGGGAGCTGTTTTTT

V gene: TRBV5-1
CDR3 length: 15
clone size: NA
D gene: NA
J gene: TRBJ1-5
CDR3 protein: CASSFEPYSNQPQHF
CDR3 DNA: TGCGCCAGCAGCTTCGAGCCGTATAGCAATCAGCCCCAGCATTTT

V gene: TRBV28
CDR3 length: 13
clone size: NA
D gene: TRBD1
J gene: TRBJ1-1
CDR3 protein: CATKTGSNTEAFF
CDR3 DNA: TGTGCCACTAAGACAGGGTCGAACACTGAAGCTTTCTTT

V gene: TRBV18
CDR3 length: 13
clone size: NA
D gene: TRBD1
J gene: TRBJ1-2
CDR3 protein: CASSTGQGYGYTF
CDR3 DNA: TGTGCCAGCTCGACGGGACAGGGGTATGGCTACACCTTC

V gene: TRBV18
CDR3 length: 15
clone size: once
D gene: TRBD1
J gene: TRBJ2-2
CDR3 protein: CASSPGQGATGELFF
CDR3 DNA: TGTGCCAGCTCACCTGGGCAGGGGGCCACCGGGGAGCTGTTTTTT

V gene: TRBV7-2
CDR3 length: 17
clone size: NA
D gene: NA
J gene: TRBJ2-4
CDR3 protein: CASSLTGTPLAKNIQYF
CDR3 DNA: TGTGCCAGCAGCCTTACCGGGACTCCACTAGCCAAAAACATTCAGTACTTC

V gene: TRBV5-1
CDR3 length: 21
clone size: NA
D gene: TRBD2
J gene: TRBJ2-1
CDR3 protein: CASSLYRLAGGGKEHYNEQFF
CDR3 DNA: TGCGCCAGCAGCTTATACAGACTAGCGGGGGGCGGCAAGGAACATTACAATGAGCAGTTCTTC